This TCR beta chain was captured by sequencing in a study of T-cell memory formation after mild COVID-19. V gave up 5 bases and J gave up 5 bases, with 12 bases separating them. CDR1 is SGHTA, CDR2 FQGNSA, per germline. The CDR3 has 13 residues. MiXCR was run by TCRdb on the 5' RACE reads, yielding one entry per CDR3 protein. Here the sample spans 550,000 to 700,000 distinct CDR3 sequences, under 20% being singletons. The rearrangement uses TRBV7-2 and TRBJ1-1; D possibly corresponds to TRBD1 (5 bases). This receptor was identified in an adult woman who had mild COVID-19 (a few samples of this study predate the infection). Cell type and time point are not known. The sample was PBMCs or a T cell subset sorted from them (not recorded which). The CDR3 DNA follows: TGTGCCAGCAGCCACGGGGGTGGGACTGAAGCTTTCTTT. Its translation is CASSHGGGTEAFF.